One sample yielded the 7 T cell receptor beta chains listed below, sequenced in a study of metastatic and nonmetastatic thyroid tumors. Using MiXCR, TCRdb re-called clones from the PCR reads. The repertoire consists of 45,000 to 65,000 clones, with roughly 18% occurring once and the leading ten covering around 3%. Every patient was untreated before thyroid surgery. Sequenced sample: blood. These receptors originate from a female donor with papillary thyroid cancer or a benign thyroid nodule (not recorded which). Some clones in this sample may be carry-over from other donors' samples.

This clone was detected ten times or more. The chain couples TRBV20-1 to TRBJ1-2; 8 nucleotides match TRBD1. Germline CDR1 reads DFQATT; CDR2 reads SNEGSKA (reference sequence). The CDR3 length is 14 residues. With 1 base clipped from V and 8 bases from J, the junction kept 9 bases outside the gene matches. This chain's CDR3 is CSARVLRRGHGYTF. The CDR3, as DNA: TGCAGTGCTAGAGTACTCCGCAGGGGGCACGGCTACACCTTC.

This clone was found many times. The rearrangement links TRBV2 to TRBJ1-1; unclear D gene. This CDR3 spans 15 amino acids. Germline CDR1 reads SNHLY; CDR2 reads FYNNEI. Deletions cut 6 bases from V and 0 bases from J, with 14 bases between. The CDR3 nucleotides read TGTGCCAGCAGACCCCAAGGTAGCCTGAACACTGAAGCTTTCTTT. Encoded protein: CASRPQGSLNTEAFF.

The chain couples TRBV30 to TRBJ1-1, with D hard to call. Trimming cost V 1 base and J 0 bases, with 9 bases left between them. The CDR3 consists of 14 residues. Germline CDR1 GTSNPN, CDR2 SVGIG (reference sequence). This CDR3 is CAWSDKLMNTEAFF. In DNA, the CDR3 is TGTGCCTGGAGTGATAAGCTGATGAACACTGAAGCTTTCTTT.

The gene calls are TRBV12-3 or TRBV12-4 and TRBJ1-6, with D possibly being TRBD1 (6 bases). The CDR3 contains 16 residues. Trimming took 7 bases from V and 7 from J, leaving 20 bases between them. In nucleotides, the CDR3 is TGTGCCAGCACCTCCTCCTGGACAGTTGTGAATTCACCCCTCCACTTT. It codes for CASTSSWTVVNSPLHF.

By frequency in the sample, this clone is medium-sized. The V gene is TRBV6-1, the J gene TRBJ1-2; D gene unclear. Between the trimmed V and J ends, which lost 6 bases and 8 bases, there was a span of 22 bases. The CDR3 sequence is 15 residues long. Germline lookup yields CDR1 MNHNS and CDR2 SASEGT. CDR3 nucleotide sequence: TGTGCCAGCAGCCCACTCCCCCCTCCCTCTCCGGGCTACACCTTC. Protein sequence: CASSPLPPPSPGYTF.

This clone was observed at least ten times. V gene TRBV29-1 combines with J gene TRBJ2-7; D remains unclear. The V end was cut by 4 bases, the J end by 6 bases, with 7 bases between. This CDR3 comprises 10 residues. From germline, CDR1 is SQVTM and CDR2 ANQGSEA. The CDR3 DNA reads TGCAGCGTTGTTTACGGCGAGCAGTACTTC. It specifies CSVVYGEQYF.

This clone is medium-sized (0.01 to 0.1%) within its sample. The rearrangement links TRBV24-1 to TRBJ2-2; 8 bases are shared with TRBD1. V shed 3 bases, J shed 3 bases, and the junction held 5 bases outside the gene matches. CDR1 is KGHDR and CDR2 is SFDVKD in the germline V gene. The CDR3 is 16 residues long. As DNA, the CDR3 is TGTGCCACCAGTGATCCGGGACAGGACCACACCGGGGAGCTGTTTTTT. Protein: CATSDPGQDHTGELFF.